The 19 T cell receptor beta chains below come from one sample, sequenced in a study of beta chain features in type 1 diabetes. Points from the study as a whole: There was a moderate but significant shortening of TCRB CDR3s in all four CD4+ subsets of Type 1 diabetes patients.

Sequencing targeted expressed TCRB transcripts, as all isolated RNA had been reverse transcribed. Sequencing used immunoSEQ multiplex PCR; TCRdb keeps in-frame clones, though not all of them. The profile shows about 660,000 clones, roughly 13% of them singletons. These TCRs are of unknown antigen specificity. The sequenced sample consisted of naive CD4+ T cells from blood. The source is a man between 18 and 29 years old with type 1 diabetes.

This clone was counted only a few times. The chain recombines TRBV4-3 with TRBJ1-1; 7 nucleotides align to TRBD1. Trimming cost V 0 bases and J 6 bases; bases outside gene matches: 4. The germline V gene encodes CDR1 LGHNA and CDR2 YSLEER. This CDR3 comprises 14 residues. The CDR3 region is CASSQDTRGPEAFF. DNA for the CDR3: TGCGCCAGCAGCCAAGATACGAGGGGGCCTGAAGCTTTCTTT.

This chain uses TRBV5-4 with TRBJ2-7; D is unclear. V was shortened by 5 bases and J by 4 bases, with 7 bases between the two germline ends. Per the germline V gene, CDR1 is SGHNT and CDR2 is YYREEE (reference sequence). The CDR3 is made up of 11 amino acids. CDR3 in DNA: TGTGCCAGCAGTGCGCAATACGAGCAGTACTTC. It is translated as CASSAQYEQYF. Supplemented by reference TRBV5-4 and TRBJ2-7, the full variable domain reads ETGVTQSPTHLIKTRGQQVTLRCSSQSGHNTVSWYQQALGQGPQFIFQYYREEENGRGNFPPRFSGLQFPNYSSELNVNALELDDSALYLCASSAQYEQYFGPGTRLTVT.

The chain uses TRBV4-3 and TRBJ2-1; no definite D call. The germline V gene encodes CDR1 LGHNA and CDR2 YSLEER. V dropped 0 bases and J dropped 3 bases, with 15 bases sitting between them. The CDR3 has 17 residues. The CDR3 nucleotides read TGCGCCAGCAGCCAAGATACCGGCCTGGATGGCTACAATGAGCAGTTCTTC. Translating gives CASSQDTGLDGYNEQFF.

The V gene is TRBV29-1, the J gene TRBJ1-1, with D unresolved. Trimming removed 6 bases from V and 0 bases from J, with 11 bases in between. Germline V gene lookup returns CDR1 SQVTM and CDR2 ANQGSEA. CDR3 length equals 13 residues. In nucleotides, the CDR3 is TGCAGCGTATACCTGGGATTGAACACTGAAGCTTTCTTT. Amino acids: CSVYLGLNTEAFF.

The chain links TRBV4-1 to TRBJ1-1; no definite D call. V lost 6 bases and J 0 bases, leaving 11 bases between the germline ends. This CDR3 is 14 amino acids long. CDR1 is MGHRA and CDR2 is YSYEKL in the germline V gene. For the CDR3, the DNA is TGCGCCAGCAGATTCGGACGGTTGAACACTGAAGCTTTCTTT. Residues: CASRFGRLNTEAFF.

The chain employs TRBV6-1 and TRBJ2-3; 14 bases are shared with TRBD2. V gave up 1 base and J gave up 1 base; unmatched junction bases: 4. The CDR3 loop spans 18 amino acids. Germline CDR1 and CDR2: MNHNS and SASEGT. The CDR3 region is CASSEVAGLAGGTDTQYF. For the CDR3, the DNA is TGTGCCAGCAGTGAAGTGGCGGGACTAGCGGGAGGCACAGATACGCAGTATTTT.

This clone has more than one count but fewer than ten. The J gene is TRBJ2-7, the V gene TRBV5-4, with TRBD1 as a possible D gene (6 bases). V dropped 9 bases and J dropped 0 bases, with 13 bases sitting between them. The CDR3 sequence is 13 residues long. CDR1 is SGHNT, CDR2 YYREEE, per germline (reference sequence). The CDR3 is CATFNRASYEQYF. CDR3 DNA: TGTGCCACTTTTAACAGGGCCTCCTACGAGCAGTACTTC. The full variable domain, completed using reference TRBV5-4 and TRBJ2-7, is ETGVTQSPTHLIKTRGQQVTLRCSSQSGHNTVSWYQQALGQGPQFIFQYYREEENGRGNFPPRFSGLQFPNYSSELNVNALELDDSALYLCATFNRASYEQYFGPGTRLTVT.

The chain carries TRBV7-2 and TRBJ1-5; D remains unclear. V was pared by 1 base and J by 13 bases, with 14 bases between. The germline V gene has CDR1 SGHTA and CDR2 FQGNSA. The CDR3 totals 13 residues. The CDR3 loop is CASSLDGRATQHF. The CDR3 nucleotides are TGTGCCAGCAGCTTAGACGGGCGCGCTACACAGCATTTT.

The V and J genes are TRBV5-6 and TRBJ1-2, with a weak D call TRBD1 (6 bases). Trimming shortened V by 4 bases and J by 5 bases, and 18 bases separated the two germline ends. This CDR3 spans 15 amino acids. Germline V gene lookup returns CDR1 SGHDT and CDR2 YYEEEE. The CDR3 DNA sequence: TGTGCCAGCAGCCCTAAGGGGGAAGGTGGATATGGCTACACCTTC. It codes for CASSPKGEGGYGYTF. Looking up the rest from reference TRBV5-6 and TRBJ1-2 gives the full variable domain: DAGVTQSPTHLIKTRGQQVTLRCSPKSGHDTVSWYQQALGQGPQFIFQYYEEEERQRGNFPDRFSGHQFPNYSSELNVNALLLGDSALYLCASSPKGEGGYGYTFGSGTRLTVV.

This clone was detected a few times. CDR3 bases: TGTGCCAGTTCGCCGGGACACCGAGGCTACACCTTC. Its protein product is CASSPGHRGYTF. The chain carries TRBV19 and TRBJ1-2; D is perhaps TRBD1 (6 bases). In germline, CDR1 is LNHDA, CDR2 SQIVND (reference sequence). V lost 8 bases and J lost 8, with 15 bases in between. CDR3 length: 12 residues.

This clone was counted a few times. This chain connects TRBV5-1 to TRBJ2-2, with a possible D match to TRBD1 (6 bases). Per the germline V gene, CDR1 is SGHRS and CDR2 is YFSETQ. V was cut by 0 bases and J by 4 bases, with 10 bases left in between. CDR3 length: 15 residues. The CDR3 DNA follows: TGCGCCAGCAGCTTGGACAGGGCGAGCACCGGGGAGCTGTTTTTT. The encoded protein is CASSLDRASTGELFF. Combining the CDR3 with reference TRBV5-1 and TRBJ2-2 gives the whole variable domain KAGVTQTPRYLIKTRGQQVTLSCSPISGHRSVSWYQQTPGQGLQFLFEYFSETQRNKGNFPGRFSGRQFSNSRSEMNVSTLELGDSALYLCASSLDRASTGELFFGEGSRLTVL.

This clone has more than one count but fewer than ten. The chain employs TRBV19 and TRBJ2-1; 9 positions agree with TRBD2. The ends lost 4 bases at V and 7 bases at J; junction bases unmatched: 8. Germline V lookup: CDR1 LNHDA, CDR2 SQIVND (reference sequence). The CDR3 totals 15 residues. CDR3: CASSSRASGENEQFF. For the CDR3, the DNA is TGTGCCAGTAGTAGTCGGGCTAGCGGGGAAAATGAGCAGTTCTTC.

This clone was observed a handful of times. The chain carries TRBV28 and TRBJ1-3; D remains unclear. Germline CDR1 is MDHEN and CDR2 is SYDVKM. Trimming cost V 6 bases and J 0 bases, with 12 bases left between them. The length of the CDR3 is 15 residues. The CDR3: CASRSGGHSGNTIYF. CDR3 sequence (DNA): TGTGCCAGCAGGTCGGGCGGCCACTCTGGAAACACCATATATTTT.

There are a few counts of this clone. This chain uses TRBV7-2 with TRBJ1-5; D ambiguous. CDR3 length: 15 amino acids. Germline CDR1 is SGHTA and CDR2 is FQGNSA. The ends were cut back, 3 bases at V and 2 bases at J, with 11 bases in the middle. The CDR3 loop is CASSFTSNGNQPQHF. CDR3 coding DNA: TGTGCCAGCAGCTTTACGAGTAATGGCAATCAGCCCCAGCATTTT.

The chain couples TRBV28 to TRBJ1-5; D gene unclear. The CDR3 length is 12 residues. Germline CDR1 is MDHEN and CDR2 is SYDVKM. Trimming stripped 5 bases from V and 10 bases from J, with 12 bases between. In DNA form, the CDR3 reads TGTGCCAGCAGTGGGCAACGTCCCCCCCAGCATTTT. It translates to CASSGQRPPQHF.

The chain carries TRBV18 and TRBJ1-2; D remains ambiguous. CDR3 length: 12 residues. Germline CDR1 reads KGHSH; CDR2 reads LQKENI. V lost 0 bases, J lost 14 bases, and 13 bases lay in between. The CDR3: CASSPPLRVKTF. The CDR3, as DNA: TGTGCCAGCTCACCACCGTTGAGGGTTAAAACCTTC.

This clone was seen a handful of times. The gene calls are TRBV5-1 and TRBJ2-1; 10 bases map to TRBD2. This CDR3 is built from 16 residues. Germline V gene sequence: CDR1 SGHRS, CDR2 YFSETQ. V lost 4 bases and J lost 5; bases outside the gene matches: 9. CDR3 region: CASSQLTSGMNNEQFF. For the CDR3, the DNA is TGCGCCAGCAGCCAACTAACTAGCGGGATGAACAATGAGCAGTTCTTC.

This clone was recorded a few times. This chain links TRBV10-3 with TRBJ2-1, with D tentatively TRBD1 or TRBD2 (5 bases each). Trimming removed 4 bases at V and 7 bases at J, with 14 bases between. CDR1 ENHRY and CDR2 SYGVKD come from the germline V gene. CDR3 size: 14 residues. In DNA, the CDR3 is TGTGCCATCAGTGCCCCGGGGCTAGGGAATGAGCAGTTCTTC. Its protein product is CAISAPGLGNEQFF.

This clone has only a few counts. The chain uses TRBV14 and TRBJ1-1, with D perhaps TRBD1 (5 bases). This CDR3 spans 11 amino acids. Trimming stripped 8 bases from V and 12 bases from J, with 16 bases between. CDR1 and CDR2 from the germline V gene are SGHDN and FVKESK. The CDR3 here is CASGRAGWTFF. The CDR3 DNA sequence: TGTGCCAGCGGCAGGGCCGGATGGACTTTCTTT.